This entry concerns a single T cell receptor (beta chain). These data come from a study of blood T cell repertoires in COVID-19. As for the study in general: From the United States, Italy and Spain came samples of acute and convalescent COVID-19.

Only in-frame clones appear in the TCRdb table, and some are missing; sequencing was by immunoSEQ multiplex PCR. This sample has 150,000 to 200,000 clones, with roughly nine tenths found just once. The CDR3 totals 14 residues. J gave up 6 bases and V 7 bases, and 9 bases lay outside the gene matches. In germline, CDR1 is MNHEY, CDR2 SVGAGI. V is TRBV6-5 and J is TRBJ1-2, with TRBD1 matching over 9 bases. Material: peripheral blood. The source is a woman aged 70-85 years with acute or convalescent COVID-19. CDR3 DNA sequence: TGTGCCAGCAACTGGGGGACAGGGACTAATGGCTACACCTTC. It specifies CASNWGTGTNGYTF.